These 31 T cell receptor beta chains share one sample of origin, sequenced in a study of blood T cell repertoires in COVID-19. Method: immunoSEQ multiplex PCR; TCRdb's copy keeps in-frame clones and lacks some. The sample includes around 300,000 clones, around four fifths of them seen just once. The sequenced sample was peripheral blood. These receptors all stem from a woman in her forties or fifties who had recovered from COVID-19.

The chain employs TRBV4-3 and TRBJ1-4, with D uncertain. The CDR3 length is 15 residues. Per germline, CDR1 LGHNA and CDR2 YSLEER. Trimming removed 0 bases from V and 5 bases from J, with 10 bases in between. The CDR3 region has the DNA TGCGCCAGCAGCCAAGACCTGCGGGAAAATGAAAAACTGTTTTTT. Protein sequence: CASSQDLRENEKLFF.

The V and J genes are TRBV2 and TRBJ1-1, with D perhaps TRBD1 (6 bases). V dropped 6 bases and J dropped 1 base, with 18 bases sitting between them. CDR1 is SNHLY and CDR2 is FYNNEI in the germline V gene. The CDR3 sequence is 16 residues long. CDR3 in amino acids: CASSLVPGHQNTEAFF. The DNA for the CDR3 is TGTGCCAGCAGCCTTGTCCCGGGACACCAGAACACTGAAGCTTTCTTT.

The CDR3, as DNA: TGCGCCAGCAGCCAAGACAGAATGAACACTGAAGCTTTCTTT. Translating gives CASSQDRMNTEAFF. This sequence joins TRBV4-1 and TRBJ1-1; D gene uncertain. This CDR3 is built from 14 residues. CDR1 and CDR2 from the germline V gene are MGHRA and YSYEKL. V gave up 0 bases and J gave up 0 bases, with 5 bases separating them.

This clone is deemed large (0.1 to 1%). This same CDR3 is encoded by further DNA sequences in the sample. The chain employs TRBV19 and TRBJ2-3, with 10 bases lining up with TRBD2. Losses at the gene ends were 4 bases for V and 6 bases for J; bases not matched to a gene: 4. The V gene's germline CDR1 is LNHDA and CDR2 SQIVND (reference sequence). The length of the CDR3 is 14 residues. CDR3 loop: CASSRTSGVDTQYF. DNA for the CDR3: TGTGCCAGTAGTAGAACTAGCGGGGTGGATACGCAGTATTTT.

In the case of this clone: Its ends do not fully match the called genes, so a read error is possible. This rearrangement joins TRBV19 to TRBJ2-1; 7 nucleotides line up with TRBD2. There are 17 residues in the CDR3. In germline, CDR1 is LNHDA, CDR2 SQIVND (reference sequence). CDR3 residues: CASSSTWAGDSSNEQFF. As DNA, the CDR3 is TGTGCCAGTAGCTCAACCTGGGCGGGAGATTCCTCCAATGAGCAGTTCTTC. The full variable domain, completed using reference TRBV19 and TRBJ2-1, is DGGITQSPKYLFRKEGQNVTLSCEQNLNHDAMYWYRQDPGQGLRLIYYSQIVNDFQKGDIAEGYSVSREKKESFPLTVTSAQKNPTAFYLCASSSTWAGDSSNEQFFGPGTRLTVL.

V and J are TRBV6-2 or TRBV6-3 and TRBJ2-2; D possibly corresponds to TRBD2 (6 bases). This CDR3 contains 15 residues. V lost 2 bases to trimming and J lost 6 bases, with 13 bases between them. The V gene's germline CDR1 is MNHEY and CDR2 SVGEGT. The CDR3 loop is CASSYVGLLSGELFF. In DNA form, the CDR3 reads TGTGCCAGCAGTTACGTGGGACTCCTTTCCGGGGAGCTGTTTTTT.

The genes are TRBV3-1 (or the pseudogene TRBV3-2) and TRBJ2-2, with 7 nucleotides matching TRBD2. The ends lost 1 base at V and 3 bases at J; junction bases unmatched: 2. CDR1 is LGHDT and CDR2 is YNNKEL in the germline V gene (reference sequence). The CDR3 runs to 15 residues. The CDR3 nucleotides are TGTGCCAGCAGCCAAGCGCTAGCGGACACCGGGGAGCTGTTTTTT. Protein: CASSQALADTGELFF.

The rearrangement links TRBV5-1 to TRBJ1-1, with TRBD1 matching over 7 bases. The CDR3 has 15 amino acids. Germline V CDR1 and CDR2: SGHRS, YFSETQ. Trimming removed 4 bases from V and 0 bases from J; junction bases left unmatched: 6. This CDR3 is CASSGTGAMNTEAFF. CDR3 DNA: TGCGCCAGCAGCGGAACAGGGGCCATGAACACTGAAGCTTTCTTT. Supplemented by reference TRBV5-1 and TRBJ1-1, the full variable domain reads KAGVTQTPRYLIKTRGQQVTLSCSPISGHRSVSWYQQTPGQGLQFLFEYFSETQRNKGNFPGRFSGRQFSNSRSEMNVSTLELGDSALYLCASSGTGAMNTEAFFGQGTRLTVV.

This clone came up a few times. The genes are TRBV7-2 and TRBJ1-3; TRBD1 might be the D (5 bases). CDR1 is SGHTA and CDR2 is FQGNSA in the germline V gene. The CDR3 loop spans 14 amino acids. Between the trimmed V and J ends, which lost 4 bases and 0 bases, there was a span of 7 bases. CDR3 region: CASSSDISGNTIYF. CDR3 bases: TGTGCCAGCAGCTCGGACATCTCTGGAAACACCATATATTTT. Looking up the rest from reference TRBV7-2 and TRBJ1-3 gives the full variable domain: GAGVSQSPSNKVTEKGKDVELRCDPISGHTALYWYRQSLGQGLEFLIYFQGNSAPDKSGLPSDRFSAERTGGSVSTLTIQRTQQEDSAVYLCASSSDISGNTIYFGEGSWLTVV.

This rearrangement joins TRBV5-1 to TRBJ2-7; 12 bases are a match to TRBD1. There are 14 residues in the CDR3. CDR1 is SGHRS, CDR2 YFSETQ, per germline. Trimming at V came to 4 bases and at J to 6 bases, leaving 5 bases not matched to a gene. The CDR3 coding sequence is TGCGCCAGCAGCATCCGGGACAGGGGGCGCGAGCAGTACTTC. This codes for CASSIRDRGREQYF.

The gene calls are TRBV6-5 and TRBJ2-7, with TRBD2 matching over 8 bases. Germline V gene data show CDR1 as MNHEY and CDR2 as SVGAGI. The CDR3 runs to 16 residues. The junction had 6 bases not matched to a gene; V was cut back by 0 bases and J by 2 bases. The CDR3 coding sequence is TGTGCCAGCAGTTACTCGTGGGGTAGCGGGGCCTACGAGCAGTACTTC. Translation gives CASSYSWGSGAYEQYF.

Many counts were recorded for this clone. The gene calls are TRBV5-1 and TRBJ2-3, with TRBD2 matching over 9 bases. Germline V CDR1 and CDR2: SGHRS, YFSETQ. V lost 0 bases to trimming and J lost 2 bases; unmatched junction nucleotides: 1. The CDR3 runs 15 residues. In DNA form, the CDR3 reads TGCGCCAGCAGCTTGGCTAGCGGGGTCACAGATACGCAGTATTTT. Translation gives CASSLASGVTDTQYF.

This clone was found a few times. The chain recombines TRBV6-1 with TRBJ1-5; 9 nucleotides line up with TRBD1. The germline V gene encodes CDR1 MNHNS and CDR2 SASEGT. The CDR3 has 14 residues. The junction had 2 bases not matched to a gene; V was cut back by 3 bases and J by 5 bases. The CDR3 protein is CASSEYRGHQPQHF. CDR3 nucleotide sequence: TGTGCCAGCAGTGAGTACAGGGGGCATCAGCCCCAGCATTTT.

The chain combines TRBV21-1 with TRBJ2-7; the table's TRBD1 call for D was not verified on the DNA. TRBV21-1 is recorded as a pseudogene. The CDR3 has 9 amino acids. The CDR3 DNA follows: TGTGCCATCGGACAGGGGCAGTACTTC. Encoded protein: CAIGQGQYF.

The sample holds a few counts of this clone. The genes are TRBV6-1 and TRBJ1-2; D is perhaps TRBD1 (5 bases). Germline CDR1 MNHNS, CDR2 SASEGT. V was shortened by 0 bases and J by 6 bases, with 8 bases between the two germline ends. This CDR3 comprises 13 residues. The CDR3 coding sequence is TGTGCCAGCAGTGAAGCCGGACATGATGGCTACACCTTC. It codes for CASSEAGHDGYTF.

This chain links TRBV4-2 with TRBJ2-7; 8 positions match TRBD2. This CDR3 contains 16 residues. Germline CDR1 is LGHNA and CDR2 is YNFKEQ. After removal of 1 base from V and 1 base from J, the junction contained 6 bases not matched to a gene. DNA for the CDR3: TGTGCCAGCAGCCAAGGGTCGGGAGGGAGGTCCTACGAGCAGTACTTC. Translated, it gives CASSQGSGGRSYEQYF.

The chain combines TRBV19 with TRBJ2-7; 10 bases fit TRBD2. J gave up 1 base and V 5 bases, and 17 bases lay outside the gene matches. CDR1 and CDR2 from the germline V gene are LNHDA and SQIVND (reference sequence). This CDR3 comprises 19 residues. Here the CDR3 reads CASSGRSWASGSGSYEQYF. CDR3 DNA sequence: TGTGCCAGTAGTGGTAGGTCGTGGGCTAGCGGGAGTGGGTCCTACGAGCAGTACTTC. The entire variable domain, with the rest obtained from reference TRBV19 and TRBJ2-7, is as follows: DGGITQSPKYLFRKEGQNVTLSCEQNLNHDAMYWYRQDPGQGLRLIYYSQIVNDFQKGDIAEGYSVSREKKESFPLTVTSAQKNPTAFYLCASSGRSWASGSGSYEQYFGPGTRLTVT.

The V call is TRBV5-4, the J call TRBJ2-2, with TRBD1 as a possible D gene (5 bases). Trimming left V 4 bases short and J 2 bases short, with 12 bases between. Per germline, CDR1 SGHNT and CDR2 YYREEE (reference sequence). The CDR3 is 15 residues long. DNA for the CDR3: TGTGCCAGCAGCCCCCAGGGATTTAACACCGGGGAGCTGTTTTTT. Translation gives CASSPQGFNTGELFF.

The chain employs TRBV28 and TRBJ2-3; 10 bases match TRBD2. Trimming took 4 bases from V and 7 from J; bases not matched to a gene: 5. CDR1 MDHEN and CDR2 SYDVKM come from the germline V gene. This CDR3 is 14 amino acids long. The CDR3 spells CASSSRTSGNTQYF. The DNA of the CDR3 is TGTGCCAGCAGTTCCAGGACTAGCGGCAATACGCAGTATTTT.

The chain is built from TRBV4-3 and TRBJ2-2, with TRBD1 identical over 9 bases. The germline CDR1 and CDR2 sequences are LGHNA and YSLEER. J lost 8 bases, V lost 4 bases, and 11 bases had no gene match. This CDR3 region has 16 residues. For the CDR3, the DNA is TGCGCCAGCAGCCCCTTTTACCGGGACAGGGATGGGGAGCTGTTTTTT. This sequence encodes CASSPFYRDRDGELFF.

The V gene is TRBV18, the J gene TRBJ2-3, with 7 bases matching TRBD1. J lost 10 bases, V lost 3 bases, and 16 bases had no gene match. The CDR3 runs 16 residues. Germline lookup yields CDR1 KGHSH and CDR2 LQKENI. CDR3 bases: TGTGCCAGCTCACCGAGGACAGGACAGGCGGTAAAGGCGCAGTATTTT. As protein: CASSPRTGQAVKAQYF. The entire variable domain, with the rest obtained from reference TRBV18 and TRBJ2-3, is as follows: NAGVMQNPRHLVRRRGQEARLRCSPMKGHSHVYWYRQLPEEGLKFMVYLQKENIIDESGMPKERFSAEFPKEGPSILRIQQVVRGDSAAYFCASSPRTGQAVKAQYFGPGTRLTVL.

The chain links TRBV27 to TRBJ2-7; a weak D match, TRBD2 (6 bases). Trimming removed 4 bases from V and 1 base from J, with 11 bases in between. The CDR3 totals 14 residues. Germline V lookup: CDR1 MNHEY, CDR2 SMNVEV (reference sequence). The CDR3 DNA reads as TGTGCCAGCAGTTATTCGGGACTTTCCTACGAGCAGTACTTC. It encodes CASSYSGLSYEQYF.

The genes are TRBV27 and TRBJ2-7; the match to TRBD2 covers 13 bases. V lost 5 bases to trimming and J lost 3 bases; unmatched junction nucleotides: 1. The V gene's germline CDR1 is MNHEY and CDR2 SMNVEV (reference sequence). The CDR3 consists of 14 residues. The CDR3 DNA reads TGTGCCAGCAGTGGGACTAGCGGGGTCTACGAGCAGTACTTC. It codes for CASSGTSGVYEQYF.

The chain has TRBV7-9 and TRBJ1-5; D gene uncertain. The CDR3 is made up of 14 amino acids. Germline V lookup: CDR1 SEHNR, CDR2 FQNEAQ (reference sequence). Trimming took 0 bases from V and 2 from J, leaving 5 bases between them. CDR3 residues: CASSLASGNQPQHF. The CDR3 nucleotides read TGTGCCAGCAGCTTAGCATCGGGCAATCAGCCCCAGCATTTT.

The table lists this clone with a few counts. This specimen includes other DNA sequences encoding the same CDR3. The V gene is TRBV28, the J gene TRBJ2-5; D is perhaps TRBD1 (6 bases). Trimming removed 2 bases at V and 4 bases at J, with 8 bases between. Germline CDR1 and CDR2: MDHEN and SYDVKM. The CDR3 has 13 residues. CDR3 protein: CASSLGGRETQYF. The CDR3 nucleotides are TGTGCCAGCAGTTTAGGGGGCCGAGAGACCCAGTACTTC.

This clone has a single count. V is TRBV3-1 (or the pseudogene TRBV3-2) and J is TRBJ1-5; D is undetermined. Trimming stripped 3 bases from V and 6 bases from J, with 9 bases between. The CDR3 loop spans 13 amino acids. Germline V gives CDR1 LGHDT, CDR2 YNNKEL (reference sequence). This chain's CDR3 is CASSQQALQPQHF. The CDR3 DNA reads as TGTGCCAGCAGCCAGCAGGCCCTTCAGCCCCAGCATTTT.

The chain is built from TRBV28 and TRBJ1-3, with D tentatively TRBD1 (5 bases). Germline CDR1 and CDR2: MDHEN and SYDVKM. Trimming took off 5 bases at V and 0 bases at J, with 26 bases between the two ends. CDR3 size: 20 residues. CDR3 sequence: CASSVPLGSPGAHSGNTIYF. The CDR3 DNA reads as TGTGCCAGCAGTGTCCCACTCGGGAGTCCTGGGGCTCACTCTGGAAACACCATATATTTT.

The chain links TRBV28 to TRBJ1-1; maybe TRBD1 (6 bases). Germline V gives CDR1 MDHEN, CDR2 SYDVKM. V was trimmed by 8 bases and J by 9 bases, leaving 16 bases between them. The CDR3 totals 12 residues. CDR3 sequence reads: CASLGGKGKAFF. For the CDR3, the DNA is TGTGCCAGCTTAGGGGGAAAAGGTAAAGCTTTCTTT. Full variable domain (missing parts from reference TRBV28 and TRBJ1-1): DVKVTQSSRYLVKRTGEKVFLECVQDMDHENMFWYRQDPGLGLRLIYFSYDVKMKEKGDIPEGYSVSREKKERFSLILESASTNQTSMYLCASLGGKGKAFFGQGTRLTVV.

The CDR3 region is CASTLVGVSGYTF. For the CDR3, the DNA is TGTGCCAGCACTTTGGTAGGGGTGAGTGGCTACACCTTC. This sequence joins TRBV7-9 and TRBJ1-2; possibly TRBD1 for D (5 bases). The V gene lost 7 bases and the J gene lost 7 bases, with 16 bases spanning the gap. CDR1 is SEHNR and CDR2 is FQNEAQ in the germline V gene (reference sequence). This CDR3 has 13 residues.

The chain couples TRBV27 to TRBJ1-4; 7 bases match TRBD1. The germline gives CDR1 MNHEY, CDR2 SMNVEV (reference sequence). This CDR3 region has 14 residues. V shed 5 bases and J 8 bases; nucleotides not matched to a gene: 8. CDR3 sequence: CASSQQRGREKLFF. The DNA for the CDR3 is TGTGCCAGCAGTCAACAGAGGGGGCGCGAAAAACTGTTTTTT.

The chain is built from TRBV6-1 and TRBJ2-7; 11 nucleotides match TRBD1. Germline CDR1 MNHNS, CDR2 SASEGT. The CDR3 totals 15 residues. J lost 5 bases, V lost 2 bases, and 5 bases had no gene match. The CDR3 protein is CASSEQGTGGHEQYF. The CDR3 bases are TGTGCCAGCAGTGAACAGGGGACAGGGGGGCACGAGCAGTACTTC.